The 31 T cell receptor beta chains below were found in one sample sequenced in a study of cytotoxic CD8 clonotypes in ibrutinib-treated CLL. The table came from immunoSEQ multiplex PCR; TCRdb's copy has only in-frame clones and leaves some out. This table holds 200,000 or so clones, more than 65% found once. The sequencing here drew on PBMCs, taken after 12 months of ibrutinib treatment. These receptors were taken from a human donor with chronic lymphocytic leukemia.

The chain uses TRBV9 and TRBJ2-5, with TRBD2 identical over 7 bases. The CDR3 sequence is 16 residues long. With V trimmed by 3 bases and J by 5 bases, 13 bases remained unmatched. Germline V gene lookup returns CDR1 SGDLS and CDR2 YYNGEE. CDR3 DNA sequence: TGTGCCAGCAGCGGAGAGGAGGGAGGGCCCACCGAGACCCAGTACTTC. This sequence encodes CASSGEEGGPTETQYF.

The rearrangement links TRBV15 to TRBJ1-5; tentatively, D is TRBD1 (6 bases). The V end lost 0 bases, the J end lost 1 base, and 10 bases lay between the germline ends. This CDR3 has 16 residues. Germline CDR1 is LNHNV and CDR2 is YYDKDF (reference sequence). The CDR3 bases are TGTGCCACCAGCAGAGATCGGGGGCTCAGCAATCAGCCCCAGCATTTT. This encodes CATSRDRGLSNQPQHF.

V gene TRBV6-5 combines with J gene TRBJ2-7, with D perhaps matching TRBD2 (6 bases). V was clipped by 6 bases and J by 7 bases, with 16 bases between them. This CDR3 spans 13 amino acids. Germline V lookup: CDR1 MNHEY, CDR2 SVGAGI. CDR3 residues: CASSLSRGWEQYF. As DNA, the CDR3 is TGTGCCAGCAGCCTTTCTCGGGGGTGGGAGCAGTACTTC.

The rearrangement uses TRBV30 and TRBJ1-4; TRBD1 might be the D (6 bases). Deletions cut 2 bases from V and 8 bases from J, with 15 bases between. The germline CDR1 and CDR2 sequences are GTSNPN and SVGIG (reference sequence). CDR3 length: 14 residues. CDR3 bases: TGTGCCTGGAGTCCCTTGACAGGAGAGGAAAAACTGTTTTTT. This translates into CAWSPLTGEEKLFF.

This clone was seen only a few times. The chain has TRBV6-1 and TRBJ1-5, with D unresolved. This CDR3 has 14 amino acids. Germline V lookup: CDR1 MNHNS, CDR2 SASEGT. V was pared by 2 bases and J by 1 base, with 6 bases between. CDR3 protein: CASSENPSNQPQHF. In nucleotides, the CDR3 is TGTGCCAGCAGTGAAAATCCCAGCAATCAGCCCCAGCATTTT.

The rearrangement links TRBV11-2 to TRBJ2-7; D uncertain. V lost 1 base to trimming and J lost 0 bases, with 16 bases between them. Germline V lookup: CDR1 SGHAT, CDR2 FQNNGV. The CDR3 spans 17 residues. CDR3 in amino acids: CASSLVPPGYSSYEQYF. CDR3 bases: TGTGCCAGCAGCTTAGTACCGCCTGGCTACAGCTCCTACGAGCAGTACTTC. Full variable domain (rest looked up from reference TRBV11-2 and TRBJ2-7): EAGVAQSPRYKIIEKRQSVAFWCNPISGHATLYWYQQILGQGPKLLIQFQNNGVVDDSQLPKDRFSAERLKGVDSTLKIQPAKLEDSAVYLCASSLVPPGYSSYEQYFGPGTRLTVT.

The J gene is TRBJ1-4, the V gene TRBV6-5, with D tentatively TRBD1 (6 bases). The CDR3 is 16 amino acids. Germline loops: CDR1 MNHEY, CDR2 SVGAGI. The V end lost 0 bases, the J end lost 10 bases, and 18 bases lay between the germline ends. The chain's CDR3 is CASSYSINRVVGKLFF. CDR3 coding DNA: TGTGCCAGCAGTTACTCGATTAACAGGGTGGTGGGAAAACTGTTTTTT.

The V call is TRBV19, the J call TRBJ1-6; 11 nucleotides line up with TRBD1. CDR3 length: 16 residues. J lost 9 bases, V lost 6 bases, and 10 bases had no gene match. The V gene's germline CDR1 is LNHDA and CDR2 SQIVND (reference sequence). The CDR3: CASSRGDRGDGSPLHF. The CDR3 DNA reads as TGTGCCAGTAGCCGCGGGGACAGGGGGGATGGTTCACCCCTCCACTTT.

This sequence joins TRBV28 and TRBJ2-7, with D unresolved. V was clipped by 2 bases and J by 0 bases, with 5 bases between them. The CDR3 is 13 residues long. Germline lookup yields CDR1 MDHEN and CDR2 SYDVKM. DNA for the CDR3: TGTGCCAGCAGTTTAGCGGACTCCTACGAGCAGTACTTC. Translating gives CASSLADSYEQYF.

This chain joins TRBV5-1 and TRBJ2-3; D might be TRBD2 (5 bases). V lost 2 bases to trimming and J lost 0 bases, with 10 bases between them. CDR1 and CDR2 (germline): SGHRS, YFSETQ. This CDR3 comprises 15 residues. CDR3 loop: CASSFTPGSTDTQYF. The CDR3 DNA reads TGCGCCAGCAGCTTCACACCGGGGAGCACAGATACGCAGTATTTT.

The chain links TRBV30 to TRBJ1-2; the D is unclear. Trimming stripped 2 bases from V and 8 bases from J, with 12 bases between. Germline lookup yields CDR1 GTSNPN and CDR2 SVGIG (reference sequence). The CDR3 spans 12 residues. CDR3 nucleotides: TGTGCCTGGAGTCAGCAAAGAGGAGGCTACACCTTC. This translates into CAWSQQRGGYTF.

The gene calls are TRBV28 and TRBJ2-5; either TRBD1 or TRBD2 may supply D (6 bases each). In germline, CDR1 is MDHEN, CDR2 SYDVKM. This CDR3 is built from 15 residues. Trimming took off 4 bases at V and 7 bases at J, with 19 bases between the two ends. Written as DNA, the CDR3 is TGTGCCAGCAGTTGGCCGGACAGCCGGCGGGGGACCCAGTACTTC. Translated, it gives CASSWPDSRRGTQYF. Full variable domain (rest looked up from reference TRBV28 and TRBJ2-5): DVKVTQSSRYLVKRTGEKVFLECVQDMDHENMFWYRQDPGLGLRLIYFSYDVKMKEKGDIPEGYSVSREKKERFSLILESASTNQTSMYLCASSWPDSRRGTQYFGPGTRLLVL.

Details on this clone: Other DNA sequences from this sample encode an identical CDR3 as well. The rearrangement uses TRBV5-1 and TRBJ1-1; D is perhaps TRBD1 (6 bases). The CDR3 extends over 15 amino acids. Germline CDR1 and CDR2: SGHRS and YFSETQ. The ends were cut back, 1 base at V and 1 base at J, with 11 bases in the middle. CDR3 nucleotide sequence: TGCGCCAGCAGCTTGTATCGGACAGCGAACACTGAAGCTTTCTTT. Translating gives CASSLYRTANTEAFF.

This clone was seen only a few times. The J gene is TRBJ1-4, the V gene TRBV7-9; 7 nucleotides align to TRBD1. Germline lookup yields CDR1 SEHNR and CDR2 FQNEAQ (reference sequence). Trimming removed 3 bases from V and 8 bases from J; junction bases left unmatched: 6. The CDR3 loop spans 14 amino acids. The CDR3 reads CASSFALTGEKLFF. In DNA, the CDR3 is TGTGCCAGCAGCTTCGCTTTGACAGGGGAAAAACTGTTTTTT. Full variable domain (remainder filled in from reference TRBV7-9 and TRBJ1-4): DTGVSQNPRHKITKRGQNVTFRCDPISEHNRLYWYRQTLGQGPEFLTYFQNEAQLEKSRLLSDRFSAERPKGSFSTLEIQRTEQGDSAMYLCASSFALTGEKLFFGSGTQLSVL.

The chain has TRBV6-5 and TRBJ2-1; 7 bases are a match to TRBD2. The CDR3 has 14 residues. Germline V CDR1 and CDR2: MNHEY, SVGAGI. Trimming removed 5 bases from V and 6 bases from J; junction bases left unmatched: 7. In nucleotides, the CDR3 is TGTGCCAGCAGTCTCGTGGGAGGGCTCAATGAGCAGTTCTTC. Residues: CASSLVGGLNEQFF.

The chain combines TRBV7-2 with TRBJ1-1; 7 bases map to TRBD1. The CDR3 extends over 12 amino acids. The germline V gene has CDR1 SGHTA and CDR2 FQGNSA. V lost 5 bases, J lost 7 bases, and 4 bases stayed unmatched. The CDR3 loop reads CASSLRGYEAFF. CDR3 nucleotide sequence: TGTGCCAGCAGCCTCAGGGGGTATGAAGCTTTCTTT.

The gene calls are TRBV18 and TRBJ2-7, with 9 bases matching TRBD1. The V gene's germline CDR1 is KGHSH and CDR2 LQKENI. Trimming at V came to 3 bases and at J to 5 bases, leaving 5 bases not matched to a gene. The CDR3 is 14 residues long. Here the CDR3 DNA reads TGTGCCAGCTCACCGGACAGGGGACCGAACGAGCAGTACTTC. It specifies CASSPDRGPNEQYF.

The chain employs TRBV9 and TRBJ1-2, with D possibly TRBD1 on 5 matching bases. The CDR3 consists of 14 residues. From germline, CDR1 is SGDLS and CDR2 YYNGEE. Trimming took 4 bases from V and 8 from J, leaving 18 bases between them. This CDR3 reads CASSPRDPRNGYTF. Here the CDR3 DNA reads TGTGCCAGCAGCCCGCGGGACCCAAGGAACGGCTACACCTTC.

The genes are TRBV4-2 and TRBJ2-7; 10 bases line up with TRBD2. V trimming: 4 bases; J trimming: 1 base; junction bases outside the gene matches: 4. CDR3 length: 15 residues. Per germline, CDR1 LGHNA and CDR2 YNFKEQ. The DNA for the CDR3 is TGTGCCAGCAGCCGGGGACTAGCGCAATCCTACGAGCAGTACTTC. Its translation: CASSRGLAQSYEQYF.

CDR3 protein: CASSQGTAASEQFF. In nucleotides, the CDR3 is TGTGCCAGCAGCCAAGGGACAGCTGCGAGTGAGCAGTTCTTC. The chain uses TRBV6-4 and TRBJ2-1, with TRBD1 matching 7 bases. Germline loops: CDR1 MRHNA, CDR2 SNTAGT. Trimming took 6 bases from V and 9 from J; bases not matched to a gene: 11. The length of the CDR3 is 14 residues.

V and J are TRBV5-6 and TRBJ2-7, with D possibly being TRBD1 (5 bases). The CDR3 covers 13 residues. Trimming took 4 bases from V and 3 from J, leaving 11 bases between them. Germline CDR1 reads SGHDT; CDR2 reads YYEEEE. CDR3 in DNA: TGTGCCAGCAGCGACGACAGCCACTACGAGCAGTACTTC. This codes for CASSDDSHYEQYF.

V and J are TRBV5-1 and TRBJ1-1; D is ambiguous. V was cut by 4 bases and J by 10 bases, with 17 bases left in between. This CDR3 contains 13 residues. The germline CDR1 and CDR2 sequences are SGHRS and YFSETQ. CDR3 sequence: CASSLERASGAFF. The DNA for the CDR3 is TGCGCCAGCAGCCTGGAACGGGCGTCGGGAGCTTTCTTT.

V and J are TRBV18 and TRBJ1-5; 9 bases fit TRBD1. Trimming removed 2 bases from V and 6 bases from J; junction bases left unmatched: 5. Per the germline V gene, CDR1 is KGHSH and CDR2 is LQKENI. The length of the CDR3 is 15 residues. CDR3 protein: CASSPAQGASQPQHF. In nucleotides, the CDR3 is TGTGCCAGCTCACCAGCACAGGGGGCATCTCAGCCCCAGCATTTT.

On this clone: Germline is not matched at one junction end, which may reflect a read error. The rearrangement uses TRBV7-7 and TRBJ2-3, with D perhaps TRBD2 (5 bases). This CDR3 has 13 amino acids. The germline V gene has CDR1 SSHAT and CDR2 FNYEAQ (reference sequence). This chain's CDR3 is CASSLASGDTQYF. The CDR3 DNA reads TGTGCTAGCAGCTTAGCGTCGGGGGATACGCAGTATTTT.

Only a few counts were recorded for this clone. This same CDR3 is encoded by further DNA sequences in the sample. The chain combines TRBV30 with TRBJ1-5; unclear D gene. Germline V lookup: CDR1 GTSNPN, CDR2 SVGIG (reference sequence). The CDR3 consists of 13 residues. The ends were cut back, 1 base at V and 3 bases at J, with 7 bases in the middle. This CDR3 is CAWSAGPNQPQHF. The CDR3 DNA reads TGTGCCTGGAGTGCGGGTCCCAATCAGCCCCAGCATTTT.

The genes are TRBV5-1 and TRBJ2-2; D perhaps matches TRBD1 (6 bases). Looked up from germline, CDR1 is SGHRS and CDR2 is YFSETQ. V was cut by 3 bases and J by 1 base, with 10 bases left in between. The CDR3 sequence is 15 residues long. Here the CDR3 reads CASSSGQQNTGELFF. In DNA form, the CDR3 reads TGCGCCAGCAGCTCCGGACAGCAGAACACCGGGGAGCTGTTTTTT.

This chain joins TRBV7-3 and TRBJ2-1; 9 bases are a match to TRBD1. The length of the CDR3 is 16 residues. The V and J ends lost 4 bases and 1 base, in that order; junction bases with no gene match: 5. Germline loops: CDR1 SGHTA, CDR2 FQGTGA. The CDR3 loop is CASSSSTGGSYNEQFF. DNA of the CDR3: TGTGCCAGCAGCTCTTCGACAGGGGGATCCTACAATGAGCAGTTCTTC.

The chain uses TRBV9 and TRBJ2-5; 13 bases fit TRBD2. J gave up 0 bases and V 3 bases, and 2 bases lay outside the gene matches. Germline loops: CDR1 SGDLS, CDR2 YYNGEE. The CDR3 is 16 residues long. The CDR3 spells CASSATSGGDQETQYF. CDR3 DNA: TGTGCCAGCAGCGCCACTAGCGGGGGGGACCAAGAGACCCAGTACTTC.

This clone was counted once. The rearrangement links TRBV19 to TRBJ2-7, with TRBD1 as a possible D gene (6 bases). The CDR3 is 13 residues long. V was shortened by 6 bases and J by 4 bases, with 13 bases between the two germline ends. CDR1 is LNHDA, CDR2 SQIVND, per germline (reference sequence). This CDR3 is CASSFLDSYEQYF. The CDR3 DNA sequence: TGTGCCAGTAGCTTCTTGGACAGTTACGAGCAGTACTTC.

The J gene is TRBJ2-1, the V gene TRBV5-1, with 8 bases lining up with TRBD1. The ends lost 0 bases at V and 4 bases at J; junction bases unmatched: 6. Germline CDR1 and CDR2: SGHRS and YFSETQ. The CDR3 consists of 16 residues. The chain's CDR3 is CASSLVSGTGYNEQFF. The CDR3 DNA sequence: TGCGCCAGCAGCTTGGTCTCCGGGACAGGTTACAATGAGCAGTTCTTC.

This chain links TRBV28 with TRBJ1-4, with 8 nucleotides matching TRBD1. The CDR3 length is 14 residues. Germline CDR1 MDHEN, CDR2 SYDVKM. V was pared by 6 bases and J by 8 bases, with 8 bases of the junction left unmatched. The CDR3 loop is CASSPGQGWEKLFF. Written as DNA, the CDR3 is TGTGCCAGCAGCCCCGGACAGGGCTGGGAAAAACTGTTTTTT.